The source of this TCR beta chain is a study of blood T cell repertoires in COVID-19. About the research overall: Specimens from acute and convalescent COVID-19 originated in the United States, Italy and Spain. PBMCs, B-cell-depleted T cells, or T cells were the source of the cDNA or gDNA that made up the material.

Per the study methods: For nucleated cells, counts were estimated from reference gene primer amplification. The method was immunoSEQ multiplex PCR; TCRdb's version includes in-frame clones alone and lacks a portion of them. V and J calls and clone size are copied from that table; D and trimming were computed from the DNA. Of roughly 100,000 clones in the sample, around 86% are singletons; the top ten hold 4% to 5%. The ends lost 6 bases at V and 0 bases at J; junction bases unmatched: 4. The CDR3 covers 15 residues. Germline lookup yields CDR1 ENHRY and CDR2 SYGVKD. Sequenced sample: peripheral blood. The clonotype comes from a man between 45 and 60 years old with acute or convalescent COVID-19. The chain carries TRBV10-3 and TRBJ2-2, with 7 bases identical to TRBD1. CDR3: CAIRGQIANTGELFF. CDR3 coding DNA: TGTGCCATCAGGGGACAGATAGCGAACACCGGGGAGCTGTTTTTT.